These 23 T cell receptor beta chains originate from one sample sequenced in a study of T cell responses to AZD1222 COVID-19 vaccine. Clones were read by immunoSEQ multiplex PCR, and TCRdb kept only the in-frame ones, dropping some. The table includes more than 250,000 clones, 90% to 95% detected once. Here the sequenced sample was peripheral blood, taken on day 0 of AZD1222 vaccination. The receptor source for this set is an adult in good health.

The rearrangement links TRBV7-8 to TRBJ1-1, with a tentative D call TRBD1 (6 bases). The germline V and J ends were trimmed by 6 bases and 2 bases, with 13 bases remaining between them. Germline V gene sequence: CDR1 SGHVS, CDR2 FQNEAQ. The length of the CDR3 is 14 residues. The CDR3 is CASSYGQTNTEAFF. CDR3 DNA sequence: TGTGCCAGCAGTTATGGACAGACAAACACTGAAGCTTTCTTT. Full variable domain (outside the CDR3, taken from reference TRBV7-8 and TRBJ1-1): GAGVSQSPRYKVAKRGQDVALRCDPISGHVSLFWYQQALGQGPEFLTYFQNEAQLDKSGLPSDRFFAERPEGSVSTLKIQRTQQEDSAVYLCASSYGQTNTEAFFGQGTRLTVV.

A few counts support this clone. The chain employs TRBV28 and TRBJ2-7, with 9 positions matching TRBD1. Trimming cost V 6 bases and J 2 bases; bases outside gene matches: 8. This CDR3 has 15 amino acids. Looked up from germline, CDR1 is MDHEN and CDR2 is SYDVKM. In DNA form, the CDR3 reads TGTGCCAGCAGCGAAGGGACAGGGAGCCCCTACGAGCAGTACTTC. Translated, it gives CASSEGTGSPYEQYF. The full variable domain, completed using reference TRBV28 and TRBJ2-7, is DVKVTQSSRYLVKRTGEKVFLECVQDMDHENMFWYRQDPGLGLRLIYFSYDVKMKEKGDIPEGYSVSREKKERFSLILESASTNQTSMYLCASSEGTGSPYEQYFGPGTRLTVT.

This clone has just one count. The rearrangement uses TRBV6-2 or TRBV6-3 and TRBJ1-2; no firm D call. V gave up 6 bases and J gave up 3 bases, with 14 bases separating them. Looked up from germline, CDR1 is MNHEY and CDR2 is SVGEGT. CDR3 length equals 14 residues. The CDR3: CASSREGEHYGYTF. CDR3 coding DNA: TGTGCCAGCAGCCGCGAGGGTGAGCACTATGGCTACACCTTC.

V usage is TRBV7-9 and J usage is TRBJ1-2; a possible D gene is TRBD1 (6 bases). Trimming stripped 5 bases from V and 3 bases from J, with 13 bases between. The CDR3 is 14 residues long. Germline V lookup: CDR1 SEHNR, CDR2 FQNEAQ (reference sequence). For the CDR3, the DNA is TGTGCCAGCAGCCCCTATGGGGGGCACTATGGCTACACCTTC. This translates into CASSPYGGHYGYTF.

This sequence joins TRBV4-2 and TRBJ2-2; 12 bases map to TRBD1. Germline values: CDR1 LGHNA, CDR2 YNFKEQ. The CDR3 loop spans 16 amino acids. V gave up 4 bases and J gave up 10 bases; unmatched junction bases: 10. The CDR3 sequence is CASSRYGRDRGLELFF. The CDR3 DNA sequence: TGTGCCAGCAGCCGATACGGCCGGGACAGGGGGCTGGAGCTGTTTTTT.

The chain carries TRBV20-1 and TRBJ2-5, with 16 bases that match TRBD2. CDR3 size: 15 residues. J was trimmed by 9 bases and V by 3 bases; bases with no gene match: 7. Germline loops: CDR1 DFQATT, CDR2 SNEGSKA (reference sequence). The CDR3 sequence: CSASVGLAGGRAQYF. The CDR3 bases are TGCAGTGCTAGTGTGGGACTAGCGGGAGGGAGGGCCCAGTACTTC.

Here the CDR3 DNA reads TGTGCCAGCGGATCGGGCCCCTATACGCAGTATTTT. This encodes CASGSGPYTQYF. The V call is TRBV2, the J call TRBJ2-3; D is undetermined. Germline V gives CDR1 SNHLY, CDR2 FYNNEI. The V end lost 8 bases, the J end lost 7 bases, and 13 bases lay between the germline ends. The CDR3 has 12 amino acids.

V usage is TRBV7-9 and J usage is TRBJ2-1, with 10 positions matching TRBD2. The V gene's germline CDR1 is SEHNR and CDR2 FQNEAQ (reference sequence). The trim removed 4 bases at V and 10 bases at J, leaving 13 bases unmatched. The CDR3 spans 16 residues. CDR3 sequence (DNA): TGTGCCAGCAGCTCTCCCACGACCGGGACTAGCGTCGAGCAGTTCTTC. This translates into CASSSPTTGTSVEQFF.

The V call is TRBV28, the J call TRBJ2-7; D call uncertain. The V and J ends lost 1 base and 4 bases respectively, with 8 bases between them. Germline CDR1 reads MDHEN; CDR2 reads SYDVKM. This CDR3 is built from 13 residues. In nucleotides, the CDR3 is TGTGCCAGCAGTTTATCCCCCACTTACGAGCAGTACTTC. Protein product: CASSLSPTYEQYF.

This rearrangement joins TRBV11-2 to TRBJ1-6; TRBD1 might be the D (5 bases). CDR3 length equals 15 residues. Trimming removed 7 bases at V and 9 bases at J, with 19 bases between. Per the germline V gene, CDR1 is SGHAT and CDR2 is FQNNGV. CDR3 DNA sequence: TGTGCCAGCAACCCATCCCTCGGGGGGATTTCACCCCTCCACTTT. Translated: CASNPSLGGISPLHF.

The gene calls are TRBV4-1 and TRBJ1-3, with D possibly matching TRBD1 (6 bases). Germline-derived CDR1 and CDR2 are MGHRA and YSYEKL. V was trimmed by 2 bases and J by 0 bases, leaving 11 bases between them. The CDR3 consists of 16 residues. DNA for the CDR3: TGCGCCAGCAGCCAACTTGGGGGCTCCTCTGGAAACACCATATATTTT. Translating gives CASSQLGGSSGNTIYF.

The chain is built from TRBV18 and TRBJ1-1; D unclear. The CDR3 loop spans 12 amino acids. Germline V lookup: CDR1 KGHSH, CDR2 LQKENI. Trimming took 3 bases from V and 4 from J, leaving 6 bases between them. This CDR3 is CASSPRFTEAFF. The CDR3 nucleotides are TGTGCCAGCTCACCCAGGTTCACTGAAGCTTTCTTT.

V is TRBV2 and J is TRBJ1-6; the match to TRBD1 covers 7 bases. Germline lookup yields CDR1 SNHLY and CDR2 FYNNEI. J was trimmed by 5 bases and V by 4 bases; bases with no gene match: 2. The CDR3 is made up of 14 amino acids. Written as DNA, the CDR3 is TGTGCCAGCAGTGGGGGACAGAATAATTCACCCCTCCACTTT. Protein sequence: CASSGGQNNSPLHF.

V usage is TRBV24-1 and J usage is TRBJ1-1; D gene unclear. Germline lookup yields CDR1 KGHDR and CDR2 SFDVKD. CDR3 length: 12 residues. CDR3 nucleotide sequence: TGTGAAGCCTCACTGGTTTGCACTGAAGCTTTCTTT. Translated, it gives CEASLVCTEAFF.

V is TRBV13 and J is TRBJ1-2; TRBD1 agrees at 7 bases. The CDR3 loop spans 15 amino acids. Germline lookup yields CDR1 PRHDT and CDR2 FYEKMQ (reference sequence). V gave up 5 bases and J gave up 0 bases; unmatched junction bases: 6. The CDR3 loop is CASSTRDRANYGYTF. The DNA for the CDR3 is TGTGCCAGCAGCACCAGGGACAGAGCTAACTATGGCTACACCTTC.

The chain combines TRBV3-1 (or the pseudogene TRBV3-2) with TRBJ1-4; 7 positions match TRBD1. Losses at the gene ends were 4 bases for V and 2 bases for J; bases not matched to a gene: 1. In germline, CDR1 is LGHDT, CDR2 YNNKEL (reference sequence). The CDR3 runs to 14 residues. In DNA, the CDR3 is TGTGCCAGCAGCCTACAGGGGACTAATGAAAAACTGTTTTTT. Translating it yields CASSLQGTNEKLFF.

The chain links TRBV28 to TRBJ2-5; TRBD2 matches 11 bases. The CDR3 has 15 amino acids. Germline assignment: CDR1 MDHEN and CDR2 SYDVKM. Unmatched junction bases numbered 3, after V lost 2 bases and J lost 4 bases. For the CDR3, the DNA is TGTGCCAGCAGTTTAGTAGCGGGAGGGAGAGAGACCCAGTACTTC. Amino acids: CASSLVAGGRETQYF.

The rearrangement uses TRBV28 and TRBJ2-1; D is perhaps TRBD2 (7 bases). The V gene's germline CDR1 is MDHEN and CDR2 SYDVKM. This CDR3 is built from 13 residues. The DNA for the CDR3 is TGTGCGGTCGGGGGGAGGGGGTACAATGAGCAGTTCTTC. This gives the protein CAVGGRGYNEQFF.

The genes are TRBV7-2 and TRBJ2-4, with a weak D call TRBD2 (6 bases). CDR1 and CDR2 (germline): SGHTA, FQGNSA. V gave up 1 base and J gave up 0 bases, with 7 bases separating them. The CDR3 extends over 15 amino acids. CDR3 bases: TGTGCCAGCAGCTTAGGCGGGGTAGCCAAAAACATTCAGTACTTC. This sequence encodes CASSLGGVAKNIQYF.

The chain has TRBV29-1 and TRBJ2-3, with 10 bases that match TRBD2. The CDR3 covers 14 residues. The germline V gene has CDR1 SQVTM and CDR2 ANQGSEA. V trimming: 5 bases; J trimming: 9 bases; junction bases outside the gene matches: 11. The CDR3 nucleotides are TGCAGCGTTTCGGGACTAGCGCCGGGATTGACGCAGTATTTT. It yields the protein CSVSGLAPGLTQYF.

CDR3 sequence: CSGGQGYTGELFF. For the CDR3, the DNA is TGCAGCGGAGGACAAGGATACACCGGGGAGCTGTTTTTT. The chain combines TRBV29-1 with TRBJ2-2, with TRBD1 as a possible D gene (5 bases). CDR1 is SQVTM and CDR2 is ANQGSEA in the germline V gene. The V end lost 7 bases, the J end lost 3 bases, and 12 bases lay between the germline ends. The CDR3 contains 13 residues.

The CDR3 DNA follows: TGTGCCAGCAGTGACAGTCAGCTGAACACTGAAGCTTTCTTT. It yields the protein CASSDSQLNTEAFF. The J gene is TRBJ1-1, the V gene TRBV2, with D uncertain. The germline gives CDR1 SNHLY, CDR2 FYNNEI. V gave up 3 bases and J gave up 0 bases, with 8 bases separating them. The CDR3 consists of 14 residues.

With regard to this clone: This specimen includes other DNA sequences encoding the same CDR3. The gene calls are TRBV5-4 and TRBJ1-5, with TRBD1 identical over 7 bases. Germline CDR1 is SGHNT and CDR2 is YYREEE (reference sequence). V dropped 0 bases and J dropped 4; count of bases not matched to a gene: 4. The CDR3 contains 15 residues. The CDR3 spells CASSLAPGGNQPQHF. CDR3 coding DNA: TGTGCCAGCAGCTTGGCCCCAGGGGGTAATCAGCCCCAGCATTTT. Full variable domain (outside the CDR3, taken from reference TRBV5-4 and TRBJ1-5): ETGVTQSPTHLIKTRGQQVTLRCSSQSGHNTVSWYQQALGQGPQFIFQYYREEENGRGNFPPRFSGLQFPNYSSELNVNALELDDSALYLCASSLAPGGNQPQHFGDGTRLSIL.